This TCR beta chain was found in a study of blood T cell repertoires in COVID-19 (dated by TCRdb to 2020 to 2021). Context from the whole study: Collaborator samples came from the United States, Italy and Spain and covered acute and convalescent phases of COVID-19. Sample metadata almost always included a de-identified subject ID, COVID-19 status, age in years and sex. The samples were drawn from the first 160 participants of the ongoing ImmuneRACE study and from 1,200 or so subjects provided by 6 global collaborators. A freely available public database, intended as a resource for researchers studying the immune response to SARS-CoV-2, is where the repertoires were released. The prospective study material was composed of cDNA or gDNA derived from T cells, B-cell-depleted T cells, or PBMCs. Subjects who had been exposed to COVID-19, were actively infected with it, or had recovered from it provided the deeply sampled blood TCRbeta repertoires that made up the dataset. HLA class I and class II types, where available, came from metadata supplied by the sample provider rather than from assay-based typing.

One collaborating source in Seattle enrolled patients during active infection and followed them longitudinally through the course of disease. Each collaborating institution followed its own protocols to collect whole blood in K2EDTA tubes. For TCRbeta analysis, collaborator samples were shipped as frozen whole blood, as isolated PBMCs, or as DNA extracted from either sample type. Beyond this particular receptor, the publication reports: The amount of clinical and demographic metadata varied by source and participant and was provided uncurated.

This clone has just a few counts. Its antigen has not been determined. Base qualities are missing; no much larger clone stands one base away. TCRbeta CDR3 regions were amplified from genomic DNA using the immunoSEQ Assay, a bias-controlled multiplex PCR. Per the authors' processing: Nucleated cell counts per sample were estimated from amplification of reference gene primers within the assay. Sequence reads were collapsed and filtered to measure the absolute abundance of every unique TCRbeta CDR3 rearrangement. For each sample, productive Simpson clonality was calculated as the square root of Simpson's diversity index over productive rearrangements. The clones in this table, taken by TCRdb from immuneACCESS, are in-frame only. Not every clone is retained; where verified, under half of the shortfall comes from an unresolved V gene, and the cause of the rest is unknown. The V and J calls and clone size come from that table; D and trimming were worked out from the DNA. The sample data list about 180,000 clones, and over 75% of these were observed just once. Clones ranked in the top ten supply approximately 6.9% of the sample.

The clonotype was recovered from a man aged 80 or over with COVID-19, enrolled during active disease. Sequencing was performed on peripheral blood.

The CDR3 loop reads CASSLVQPGSSYEQYF. The sequence in DNA is TGCGCCAGCAGCTTGGTCCAACCGGGGAGCTCCTACGAGCAGTACTTC. The chain is assembled from TRBV5-1 and TRBJ2-7; TRBD2 is possibly the D segment (5 matching bases). In the germline V gene, CDR1 corresponds to SGHRS and CDR2 to YFSETQ. Its CDR3 holds 16 amino acids, cysteine through phenylalanine. Just the 48-base CDR3 DNA is kept, in frame starting at base 1. At the junction V is shortened by 0 bases and J by 0 bases, with 13 bases in between.